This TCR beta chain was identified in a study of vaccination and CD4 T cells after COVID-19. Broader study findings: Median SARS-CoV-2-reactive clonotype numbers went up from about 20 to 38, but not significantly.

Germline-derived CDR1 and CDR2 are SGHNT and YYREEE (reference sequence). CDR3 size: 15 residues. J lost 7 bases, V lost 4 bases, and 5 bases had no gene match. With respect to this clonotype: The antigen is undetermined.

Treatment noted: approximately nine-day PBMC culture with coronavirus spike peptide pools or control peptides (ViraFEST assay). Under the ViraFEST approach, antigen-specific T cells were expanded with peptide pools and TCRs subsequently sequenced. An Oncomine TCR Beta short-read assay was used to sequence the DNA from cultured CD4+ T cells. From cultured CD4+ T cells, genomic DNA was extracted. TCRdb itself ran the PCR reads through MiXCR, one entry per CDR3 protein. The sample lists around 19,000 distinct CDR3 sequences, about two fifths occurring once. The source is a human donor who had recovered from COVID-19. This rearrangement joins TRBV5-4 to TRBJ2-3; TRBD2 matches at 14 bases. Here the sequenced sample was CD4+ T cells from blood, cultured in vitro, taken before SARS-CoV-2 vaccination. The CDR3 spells CASSPTSGGANTQYF. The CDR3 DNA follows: TGTGCCAGCAGCCCGACTAGCGGGGGGGCGAATACGCAGTATTTT. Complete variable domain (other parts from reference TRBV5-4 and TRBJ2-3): ETGVTQSPTHLIKTRGQQVTLRCSSQSGHNTVSWYQQALGQGPQFIFQYYREEENGRGNFPPRFSGLQFPNYSSELNVNALELDDSALYLCASSPTSGGANTQYFGPGTRLTVL.